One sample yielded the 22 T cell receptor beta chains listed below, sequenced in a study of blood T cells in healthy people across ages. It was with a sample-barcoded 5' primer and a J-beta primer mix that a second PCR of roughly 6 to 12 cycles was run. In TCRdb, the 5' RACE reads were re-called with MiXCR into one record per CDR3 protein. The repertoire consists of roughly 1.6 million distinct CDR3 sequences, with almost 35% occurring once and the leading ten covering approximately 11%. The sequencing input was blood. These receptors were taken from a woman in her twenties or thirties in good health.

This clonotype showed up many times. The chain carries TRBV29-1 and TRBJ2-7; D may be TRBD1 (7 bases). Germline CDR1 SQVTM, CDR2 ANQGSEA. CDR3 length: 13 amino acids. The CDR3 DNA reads TGCAGGGGGACTGGACAGGCGCCCTACGAGCAGTACTTC. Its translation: CRGTGQAPYEQYF.

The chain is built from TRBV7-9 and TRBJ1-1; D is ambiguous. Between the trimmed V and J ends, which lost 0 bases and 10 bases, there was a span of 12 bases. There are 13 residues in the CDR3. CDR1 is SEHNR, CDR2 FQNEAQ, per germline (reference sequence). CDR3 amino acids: CASSLAGTEGAFF. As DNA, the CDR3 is TGTGCCAGCAGCTTAGCGGGAACGGAGGGAGCTTTCTTT.

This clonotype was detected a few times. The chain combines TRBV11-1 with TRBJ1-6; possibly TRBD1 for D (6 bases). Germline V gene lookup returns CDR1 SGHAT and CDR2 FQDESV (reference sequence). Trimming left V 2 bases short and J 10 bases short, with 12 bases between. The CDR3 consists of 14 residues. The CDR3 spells CASSLSGGYSPLHF. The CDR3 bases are TGTGCCAGCAGCTTATCCGGGGGCTACTCACCCCTCCACTTT.

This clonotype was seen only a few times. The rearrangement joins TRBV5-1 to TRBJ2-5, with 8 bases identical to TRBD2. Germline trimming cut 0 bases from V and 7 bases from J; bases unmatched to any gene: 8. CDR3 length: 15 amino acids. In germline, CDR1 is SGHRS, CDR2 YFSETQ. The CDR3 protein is CASSLALAAIGTQYF. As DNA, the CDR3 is TGCGCCAGCAGCTTGGCACTAGCGGCAATCGGGACCCAGTACTTC.

The DNA for the CDR3 is TGTGCCAGCAGCTATGGATTAGGAGACTACAATGAGCAGTTCTTC. Translation gives CASSYGLGDYNEQFF. The chain joins TRBV3-1 to TRBJ2-1; D unclear. CDR3 size: 15 residues. The ends were cut back, 5 bases at V and 3 bases at J, with 14 bases in the middle. Germline V gene data show CDR1 as LGHDT and CDR2 as YNNKEL (reference sequence).

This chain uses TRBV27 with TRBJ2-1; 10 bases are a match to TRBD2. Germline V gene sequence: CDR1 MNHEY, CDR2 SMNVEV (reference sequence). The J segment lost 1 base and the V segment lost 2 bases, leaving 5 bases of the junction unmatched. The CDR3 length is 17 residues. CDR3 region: CASSLLAGDGSYNEQFF. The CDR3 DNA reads TGTGCCAGCAGTTTACTAGCGGGAGATGGATCCTACAATGAGCAGTTCTTC.

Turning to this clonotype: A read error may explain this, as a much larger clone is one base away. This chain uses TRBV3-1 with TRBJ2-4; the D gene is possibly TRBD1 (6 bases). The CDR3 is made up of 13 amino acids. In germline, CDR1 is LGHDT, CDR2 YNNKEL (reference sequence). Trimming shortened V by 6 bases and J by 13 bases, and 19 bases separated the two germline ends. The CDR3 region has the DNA TGTGCCAGCAGGACAGGTCTATCCTACGGGCAGTACTTC. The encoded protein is CASRTGLSYGQYF.

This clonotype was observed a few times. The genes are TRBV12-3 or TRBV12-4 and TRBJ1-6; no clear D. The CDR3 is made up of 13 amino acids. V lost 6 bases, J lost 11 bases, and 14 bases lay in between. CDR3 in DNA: TGTGCCAGCAGGCTAACGTTTTCAACACCCCTCCACTTT. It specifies CASRLTFSTPLHF.

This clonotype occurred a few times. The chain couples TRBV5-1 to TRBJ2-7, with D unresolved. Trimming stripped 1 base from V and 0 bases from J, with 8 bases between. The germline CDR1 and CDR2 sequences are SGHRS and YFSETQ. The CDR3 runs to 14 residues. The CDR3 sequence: CASSLTAVSYEQYF. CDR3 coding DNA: TGCGCCAGCAGCTTGACAGCCGTCTCCTACGAGCAGTACTTC.

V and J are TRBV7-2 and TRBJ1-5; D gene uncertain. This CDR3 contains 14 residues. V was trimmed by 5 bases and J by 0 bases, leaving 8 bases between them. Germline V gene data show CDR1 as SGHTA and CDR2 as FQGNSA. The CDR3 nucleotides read TGTGCCAGCAGCCGGGAAGATAGCAATCAGCCCCAGCATTTT. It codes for CASSREDSNQPQHF.

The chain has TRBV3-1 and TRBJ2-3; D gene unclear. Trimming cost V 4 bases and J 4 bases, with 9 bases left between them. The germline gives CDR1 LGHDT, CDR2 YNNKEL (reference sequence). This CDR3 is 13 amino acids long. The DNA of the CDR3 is TGTGCCAGCAGCCTCACGGGTTCAGATACGCAGTATTTT. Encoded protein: CASSLTGSDTQYF.

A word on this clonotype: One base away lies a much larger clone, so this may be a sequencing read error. DNA for the CDR3: TGTGCCAACAGCAACAGAGAGACCCAGTACTTC. Translation gives CANSNRETQYF. The rearrangement joins TRBV6-2 or TRBV6-3 to TRBJ2-5; D call uncertain. The CDR3 is made up of 11 amino acids. Germline-derived CDR1 and CDR2 are MNHEY and SVGEGT. Trimming stripped 10 bases from V and 4 bases from J, with 10 bases between.

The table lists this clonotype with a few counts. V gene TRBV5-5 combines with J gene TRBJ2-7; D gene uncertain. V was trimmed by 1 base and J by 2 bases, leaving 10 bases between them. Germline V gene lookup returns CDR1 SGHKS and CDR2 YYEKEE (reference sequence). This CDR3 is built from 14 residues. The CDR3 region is CASSLNTQTYEQYF. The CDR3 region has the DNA TGTGCCAGCAGCTTGAATACACAGACCTACGAGCAGTACTTC.

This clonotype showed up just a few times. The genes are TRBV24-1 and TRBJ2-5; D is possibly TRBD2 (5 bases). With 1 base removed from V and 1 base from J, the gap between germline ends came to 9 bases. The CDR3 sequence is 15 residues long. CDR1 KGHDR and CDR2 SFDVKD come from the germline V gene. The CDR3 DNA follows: TGTGCCACCAGTGATTTCCGGGGAAGCCAAGAGACCCAGTACTTC. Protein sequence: CATSDFRGSQETQYF.

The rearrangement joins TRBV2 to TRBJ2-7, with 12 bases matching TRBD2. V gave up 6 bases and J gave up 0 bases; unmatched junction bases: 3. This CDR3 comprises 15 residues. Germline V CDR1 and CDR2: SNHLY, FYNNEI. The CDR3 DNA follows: TGTGCCAGCAGGCTACTAGCGGGGGGCTCCTACGAGCAGTACTTC. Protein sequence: CASRLLAGGSYEQYF.

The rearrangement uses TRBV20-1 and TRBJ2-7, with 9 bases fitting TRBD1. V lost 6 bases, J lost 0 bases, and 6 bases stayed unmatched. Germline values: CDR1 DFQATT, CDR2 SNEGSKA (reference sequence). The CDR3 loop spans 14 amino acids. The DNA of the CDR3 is TGCAGTGCGGTGACAGGGGGAGTCTCCTACGAGCAGTACTTC. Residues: CSAVTGGVSYEQYF.

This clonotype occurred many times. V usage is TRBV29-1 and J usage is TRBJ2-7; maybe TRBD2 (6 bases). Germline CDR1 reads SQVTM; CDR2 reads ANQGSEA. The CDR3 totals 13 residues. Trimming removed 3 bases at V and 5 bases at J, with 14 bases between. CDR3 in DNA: TGCAGCGTTGACGGGGGACCGCGGGACGAGCAGTACTTC. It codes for CSVDGGPRDEQYF.

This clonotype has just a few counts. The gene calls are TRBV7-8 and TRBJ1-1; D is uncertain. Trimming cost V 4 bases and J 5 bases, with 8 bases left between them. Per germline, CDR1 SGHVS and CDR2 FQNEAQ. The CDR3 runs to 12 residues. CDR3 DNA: TGTGCCAGCAGCTCCGTACTAACTGAAGCTTTCTTT. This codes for CASSSVLTEAFF.

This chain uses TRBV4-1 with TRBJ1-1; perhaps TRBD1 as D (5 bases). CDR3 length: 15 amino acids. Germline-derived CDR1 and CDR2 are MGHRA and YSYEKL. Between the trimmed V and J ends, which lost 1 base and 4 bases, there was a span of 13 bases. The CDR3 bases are TGCGCCAGCAGCCAAGGGACACTTTCCTTCACTGAAGCTTTCTTT. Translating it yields CASSQGTLSFTEAFF.

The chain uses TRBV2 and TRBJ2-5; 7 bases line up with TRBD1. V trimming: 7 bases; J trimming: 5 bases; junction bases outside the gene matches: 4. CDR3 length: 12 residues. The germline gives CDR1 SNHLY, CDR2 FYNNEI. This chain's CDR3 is CASNPQGETQYF. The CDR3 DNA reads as TGTGCCAGCAATCCACAGGGGGAGACCCAGTACTTC.

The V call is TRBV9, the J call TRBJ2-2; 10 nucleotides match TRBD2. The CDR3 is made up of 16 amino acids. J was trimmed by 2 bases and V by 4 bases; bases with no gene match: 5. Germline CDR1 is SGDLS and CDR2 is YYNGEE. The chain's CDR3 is CASSPKRGGNTGELFF. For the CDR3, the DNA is TGTGCCAGCAGCCCAAAGCGGGGGGGCAACACCGGGGAGCTGTTTTTT.

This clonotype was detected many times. This CDR3 reads CASSHRQGDEQFF. The CDR3 DNA reads as TGCGCCAGCAGCCATCGACAGGGCGATGAGCAGTTCTTC. The chain combines TRBV4-1 with TRBJ2-1; 7 bases map to TRBD1. In germline, CDR1 is MGHRA, CDR2 YSYEKL. Trimming took 3 bases from V and 8 from J; bases not matched to a gene: 4. This CDR3 has 13 residues.